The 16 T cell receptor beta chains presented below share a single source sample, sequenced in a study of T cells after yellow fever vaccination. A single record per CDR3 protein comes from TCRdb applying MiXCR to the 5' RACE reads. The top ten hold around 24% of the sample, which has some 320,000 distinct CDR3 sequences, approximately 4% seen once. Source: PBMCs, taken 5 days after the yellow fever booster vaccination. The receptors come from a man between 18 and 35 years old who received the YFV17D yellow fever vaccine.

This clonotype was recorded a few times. The CDR3 reads CASEEGTSSYEQYF. Written as DNA, the CDR3 is TGCGCCAGCGAAGAAGGGACATCTTCCTACGAGCAGTACTTC. The chain combines TRBV5-1 with TRBJ2-7, with a weak D call TRBD1 (6 bases). Trimming removed 7 bases at V and 1 base at J, with 15 bases between. Germline CDR1 and CDR2: SGHRS and YFSETQ. The CDR3 runs 14 residues.

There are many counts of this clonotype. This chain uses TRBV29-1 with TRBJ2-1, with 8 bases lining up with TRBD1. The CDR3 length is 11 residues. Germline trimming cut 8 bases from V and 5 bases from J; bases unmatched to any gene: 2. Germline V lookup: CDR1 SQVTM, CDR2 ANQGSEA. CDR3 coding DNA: TGCAGCACGGGACAGGACAATGAGCAGTTCTTC. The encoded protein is CSTGQDNEQFF.

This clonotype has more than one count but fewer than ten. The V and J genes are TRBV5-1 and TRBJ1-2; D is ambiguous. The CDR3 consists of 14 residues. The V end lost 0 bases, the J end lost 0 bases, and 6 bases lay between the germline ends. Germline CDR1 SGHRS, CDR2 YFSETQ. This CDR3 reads CASSLVPANYGYTF. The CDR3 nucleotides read TGCGCCAGCAGCTTGGTGCCAGCTAACTATGGCTACACCTTC.

CDR3 residues: CASSEAETYEQYF. CDR3 nucleotide sequence: TGTGCCAGCAGTGAAGCTGAGACATACGAGCAGTACTTC. The chain uses TRBV6-1 and TRBJ2-7; no definite D call. The CDR3 sequence is 13 residues long. The V end lost 0 bases, the J end lost 4 bases, and 7 bases lay between the germline ends. Germline V lookup: CDR1 MNHNS, CDR2 SASEGT.

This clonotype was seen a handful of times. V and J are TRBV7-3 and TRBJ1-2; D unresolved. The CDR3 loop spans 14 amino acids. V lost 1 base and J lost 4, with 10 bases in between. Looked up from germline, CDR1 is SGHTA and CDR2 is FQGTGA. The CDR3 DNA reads TGTGCCAGCAGCTTAAGAGGAGACTTCTATGGCTACACCTTC. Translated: CASSLRGDFYGYTF.

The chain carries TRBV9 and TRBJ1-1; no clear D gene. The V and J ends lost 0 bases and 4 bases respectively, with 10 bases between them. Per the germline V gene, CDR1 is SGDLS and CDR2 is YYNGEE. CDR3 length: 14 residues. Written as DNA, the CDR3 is TGTGCCAGCAGCGTAGCCCCCCAGTTCACTGAAGCTTTCTTT. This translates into CASSVAPQFTEAFF.

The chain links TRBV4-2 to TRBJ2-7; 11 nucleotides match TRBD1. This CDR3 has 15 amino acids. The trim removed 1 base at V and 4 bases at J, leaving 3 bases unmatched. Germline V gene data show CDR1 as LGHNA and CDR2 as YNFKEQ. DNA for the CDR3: TGTGCCAGCAGCCAAGCTGGACAGGGGGCGTACGAGCAGTACTTC. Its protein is CASSQAGQGAYEQYF.

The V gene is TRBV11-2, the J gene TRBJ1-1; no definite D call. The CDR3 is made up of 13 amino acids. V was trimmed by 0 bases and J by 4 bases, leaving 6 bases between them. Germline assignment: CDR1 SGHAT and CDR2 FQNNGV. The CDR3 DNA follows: TGTGCCAGCAGCTTAGAATTGTCCACTGAAGCTTTCTTT. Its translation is CASSLELSTEAFF.

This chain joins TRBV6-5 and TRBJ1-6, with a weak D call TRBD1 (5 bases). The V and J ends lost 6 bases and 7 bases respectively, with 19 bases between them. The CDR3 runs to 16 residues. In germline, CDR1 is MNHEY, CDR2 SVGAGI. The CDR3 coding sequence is TGTGCCAGCAGACCCTCCCTGGGCAGGGACAATTCACCCCTCCACTTT. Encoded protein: CASRPSLGRDNSPLHF.

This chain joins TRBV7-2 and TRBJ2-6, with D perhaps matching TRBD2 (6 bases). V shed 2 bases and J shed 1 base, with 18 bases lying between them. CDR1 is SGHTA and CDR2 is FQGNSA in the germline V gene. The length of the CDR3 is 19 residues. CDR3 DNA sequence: TGTGCCAGCAGCTTAACCTCGGTGGCAGGGAGGTCTGGGGCCAACGTCCTGACTTTC. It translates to CASSLTSVAGRSGANVLTF.

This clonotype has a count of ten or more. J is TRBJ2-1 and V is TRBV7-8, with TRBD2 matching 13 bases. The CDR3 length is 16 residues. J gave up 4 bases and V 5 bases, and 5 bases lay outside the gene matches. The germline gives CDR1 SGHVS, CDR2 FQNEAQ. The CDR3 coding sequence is TGTGCCAGCAGCATCGGACTAGCGGGGGATTACAATGAGCAGTTCTTC. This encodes CASSIGLAGDYNEQFF. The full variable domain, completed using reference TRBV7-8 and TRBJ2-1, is GAGVSQSPRYKVAKRGQDVALRCDPISGHVSLFWYQQALGQGPEFLTYFQNEAQLDKSGLPSDRFFAERPEGSVSTLKIQRTQQEDSAVYLCASSIGLAGDYNEQFFGPGTRLTVL.

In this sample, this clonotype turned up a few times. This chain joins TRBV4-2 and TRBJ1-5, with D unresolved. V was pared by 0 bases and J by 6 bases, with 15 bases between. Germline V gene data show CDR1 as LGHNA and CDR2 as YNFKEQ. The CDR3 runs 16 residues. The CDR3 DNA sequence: TGTGCCAGCAGCCAAGAAGCAGGTACTACCACTCAGCCCCAGCATTTT. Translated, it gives CASSQEAGTTTQPQHF.

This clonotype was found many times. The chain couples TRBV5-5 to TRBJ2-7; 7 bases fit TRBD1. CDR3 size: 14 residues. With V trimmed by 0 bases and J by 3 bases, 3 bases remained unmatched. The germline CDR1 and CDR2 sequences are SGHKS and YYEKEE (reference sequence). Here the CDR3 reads CASSLEGAFYEQYV. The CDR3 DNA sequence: TGTGCCAGCAGCTTGGAGGGGGCGTTCTACGAGCAGTACGTC.

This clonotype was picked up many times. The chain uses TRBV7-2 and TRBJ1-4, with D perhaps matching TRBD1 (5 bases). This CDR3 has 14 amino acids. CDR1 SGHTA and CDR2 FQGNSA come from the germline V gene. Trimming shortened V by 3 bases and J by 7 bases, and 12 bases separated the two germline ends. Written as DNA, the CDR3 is TGTGCCAGCAGCTTCCAGTGGGGGGGTGAAAAACTGTTTTTT. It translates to CASSFQWGGEKLFF.

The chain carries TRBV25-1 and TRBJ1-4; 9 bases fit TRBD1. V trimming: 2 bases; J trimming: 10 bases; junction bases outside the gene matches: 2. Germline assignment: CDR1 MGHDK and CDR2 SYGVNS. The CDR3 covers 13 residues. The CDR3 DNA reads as TGTGCCAGCAGTGAACAGGACAGGGGAAAACTGTTTTTT. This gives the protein CASSEQDRGKLFF.

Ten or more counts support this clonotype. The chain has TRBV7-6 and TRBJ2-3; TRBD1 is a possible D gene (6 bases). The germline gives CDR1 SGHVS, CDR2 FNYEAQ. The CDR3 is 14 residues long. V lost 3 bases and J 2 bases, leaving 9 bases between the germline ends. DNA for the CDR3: TGTGCCAGCAGCTTTAGGGACAACACAGATACGCAGTATTTT. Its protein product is CASSFRDNTDTQYF.